This T cell receptor beta chain derives from a study of response to subunit inactivated influenza vaccine. Findings and limits, study-wide: T cells newly recruited by each seasonal influenza vaccination are few, the authors suggested.

TCRdb passed the RT-PCR reads through MiXCR, listing each CDR3 protein once. The sample holds about 620,000 distinct CDR3 sequences, 10% to 15% seen once. This clonotype was observed a handful of times. Its antigen is not known. The CDR3 covers 16 residues. CDR1 and CDR2 from the germline V gene are DFQATT and SNEGSKA (reference sequence). Losses at the gene ends were 3 bases for V and 2 bases for J; bases not matched to a gene: 10. The chain links TRBV20-1 to TRBJ1-5; 7 bases fit TRBD1. This clonotype was obtained from a man in his forties or fifties who received an inactivated influenza vaccine. The sequences come from PBMCs from blood, collected on the day of vaccination. The CDR3 region is CSASEHRGGGNQPQHF. The DNA of the CDR3 is TGCAGTGCTAGTGAACACAGGGGAGGCGGCAATCAGCCCCAGCATTTT.